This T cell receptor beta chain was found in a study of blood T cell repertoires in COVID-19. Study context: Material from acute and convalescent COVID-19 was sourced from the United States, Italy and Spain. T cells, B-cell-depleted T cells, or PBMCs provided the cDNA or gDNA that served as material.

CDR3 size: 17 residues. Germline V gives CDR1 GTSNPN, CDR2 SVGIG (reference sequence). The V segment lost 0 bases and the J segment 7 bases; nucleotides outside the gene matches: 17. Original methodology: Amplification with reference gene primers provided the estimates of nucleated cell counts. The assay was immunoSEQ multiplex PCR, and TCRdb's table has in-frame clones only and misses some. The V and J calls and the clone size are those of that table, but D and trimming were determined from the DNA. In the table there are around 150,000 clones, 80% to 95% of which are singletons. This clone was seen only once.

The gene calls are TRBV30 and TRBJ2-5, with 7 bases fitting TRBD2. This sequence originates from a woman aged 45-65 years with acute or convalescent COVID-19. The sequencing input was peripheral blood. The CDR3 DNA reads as TGTGCCTGGAGTGTAAGGCCTATCGGACTAGTCTACGGGACCCAGTACTTC. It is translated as CAWSVRPIGLVYGTQYF. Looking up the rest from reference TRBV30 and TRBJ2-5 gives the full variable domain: SQTIHQWPATLVQPVGSPLSLECTVEGTSNPNLYWYRQAAGRGLQLLFYSVGIGQISSEVPQNLSASRPQDRQFILSSKKLLLSDSGFYLCAWSVRPIGLVYGTQYFGPGTRLLVL.